A single sample is the source of the 30 T cell receptor beta chains below, sequenced in a study of blood T cell repertoires in COVID-19. Profiled with immunoSEQ multiplex PCR; TCRdb holds only in-frame clones, not every one. This table has 230,000 or so clones, 84% appearing once. Sequenced sample: peripheral blood. These receptors were taken from a man aged 35 to 55 who had recovered from COVID-19.

The chain is built from TRBV15 and TRBJ1-5; weak D call: TRBD1 (6 bases). The length of the CDR3 is 14 residues. Germline values: CDR1 LNHNV, CDR2 YYDKDF (reference sequence). Deletions cut 8 bases from V and 0 bases from J, with 11 bases between. CDR3 region: CATLDSNSNQPQHF. In nucleotides, the CDR3 is TGTGCCACCTTGGACAGCAATAGCAATCAGCCCCAGCATTTT.

The chain couples TRBV7-8 to TRBJ2-7; TRBD1 agrees at 9 bases. This CDR3 is built from 16 residues. The trim removed 4 bases at V and 6 bases at J, leaving 13 bases unmatched. CDR1 is SGHVS, CDR2 FQNEAQ, per germline. In DNA form, the CDR3 reads TGTGCCAGCAGCTACAGCCAGGGACAGGGAGTTGGCGAGCAGTACTTC. It is translated as CASSYSQGQGVGEQYF.

This sequence joins TRBV11-2 and TRBJ1-2, with D possibly matching TRBD1 (5 bases). The CDR3 runs to 14 residues. The germline gives CDR1 SGHAT, CDR2 FQNNGV. Trimming removed 3 bases at V and 6 bases at J, with 14 bases between. The CDR3 coding sequence is TGTGCCAGCAGCTTGATGGGAGGGGCTAATGGCTACACCTTC. Protein sequence: CASSLMGGANGYTF.

This clone came up a few times. The chain employs TRBV19 and TRBJ1-1, with a weak D call TRBD1 (6 bases). CDR3 length equals 15 residues. From germline, CDR1 is LNHDA and CDR2 SQIVND (reference sequence). V lost 5 bases and J 1 base, leaving 14 bases between the germline ends. CDR3 sequence: CASSSRRRGNTEAFF. The CDR3 nucleotides read TGTGCCAGTAGTTCCCGGCGCAGGGGGAACACTGAAGCTTTCTTT. The full variable domain, rest sourced from reference TRBV19 and TRBJ1-1, is DGGITQSPKYLFRKEGQNVTLSCEQNLNHDAMYWYRQDPGQGLRLIYYSQIVNDFQKGDIAEGYSVSREKKESFPLTVTSAQKNPTAFYLCASSSRRRGNTEAFFGQGTRLTVV.

There are a few counts of this clone. J is TRBJ2-5 and V is TRBV10-1; 9 bases align to TRBD2. CDR1 WNHNN and CDR2 SYGVQD come from the germline V gene (reference sequence). The CDR3 loop spans 13 amino acids. The ends lost 4 bases at V and 7 bases at J; junction bases unmatched: 4. The CDR3: CASSVTAGGTQYF. The CDR3, as DNA: TGCGCCAGCAGTGTGACAGCGGGGGGGACCCAGTACTTC.

The chain joins TRBV15 to TRBJ1-5; D may be TRBD1 (5 bases). The CDR3 has 12 amino acids. Germline V gene lookup returns CDR1 LNHNV and CDR2 YYDKDF (reference sequence). Trimming removed 2 bases from V and 6 bases from J, with 5 bases in between. Written as DNA, the CDR3 is TGTGCCACCAGCAGAAGGGGTCAGCCCCAGCATTTT. Protein: CATSRRGQPQHF. The variable domain in full, with the rest retrieved from reference TRBV15 and TRBJ1-5, is DAMVIQNPRYQVTQFGKPVTLSCSQTLNHNVMYWYQQKSSQAPKLLFHYYDKDFNNEADTPDNFQSRRPNTSFCFLDIRSPGLGDTAMYLCATSRRGQPQHFGDGTRLSIL.

The V gene is TRBV6-5, the J gene TRBJ2-3, with 11 bases fitting TRBD2. With V trimmed by 6 bases and J by 5 bases, 4 bases remained unmatched. Germline V gene sequence: CDR1 MNHEY, CDR2 SVGAGI. This CDR3 has 14 amino acids. The CDR3 here is CASSVAGGEDTQYF. The CDR3 DNA is TGTGCCAGCAGCGTAGCGGGAGGGGAAGATACGCAGTATTTT.

This clone turned up a few times. The rearrangement uses TRBV19 and TRBJ2-4; TRBD2 aligns across 8 bases. The V and J ends lost 1 base and 6 bases, in that order; junction bases with no gene match: 8. The V gene's germline CDR1 is LNHDA and CDR2 SQIVND (reference sequence). The CDR3 is 16 residues long. CDR3 amino acids: CASSIGPAGEGNIQYF. CDR3 nucleotide sequence: TGTGCCAGTAGTATAGGACCAGCGGGAGAGGGAAACATTCAGTACTTC.

The chain recombines TRBV21-1 with TRBJ2-2; the table gives TRBD1 as D, unverified against the DNA. TRBV21-1 is a listed pseudogene. The CDR3 spans 21 residues. CDR3 sequence: CASTINGDRGRLPPNTGELFF. The DNA for the CDR3 is TGTGCCAGCACCATAAACGGGGACAGAGGAAGACTACCTCCGAACACCGGGGAGCTGTTTTTT.

This clone was counted a few times. The chain combines TRBV7-9 with TRBJ2-7; 8 bases map to TRBD1. Per germline, CDR1 SEHNR and CDR2 FQNEAQ (reference sequence). J gave up 0 bases and V 6 bases, and 4 bases lay outside the gene matches. The CDR3 totals 14 residues. In DNA form, the CDR3 reads TGTGCCAGCAGGCACGGACAGGGCTCCTACGAGCAGTACTTC. Protein product: CASRHGQGSYEQYF.

This chain connects TRBV19 to TRBJ2-5, with a tentative D call TRBD1 (6 bases). The CDR3 runs 15 residues. Germline V CDR1 and CDR2: LNHDA, SQIVND (reference sequence). The germline V and J ends were trimmed by 3 bases and 3 bases, with 14 bases remaining between them. The CDR3 is CASSMGARVEETQYF. In DNA, the CDR3 is TGTGCCAGTAGTATGGGGGCGCGGGTGGAAGAGACCCAGTACTTC.

The V gene is TRBV3-1 (or the pseudogene TRBV3-2), the J gene TRBJ2-2; D uncertain. CDR1 is LGHDT and CDR2 is YNNKEL in the germline V gene (reference sequence). Deletions cut 4 bases from V and 3 bases from J, with 3 bases between. This CDR3 is built from 12 residues. The CDR3 loop reads CASSLYTGELFF. The CDR3 nucleotides are TGTGCCAGCAGCCTATACACCGGGGAGCTGTTTTTT.

The chain employs TRBV6-5 and TRBJ1-2; D is perhaps TRBD1 (5 bases). Trimming took off 6 bases at V and 4 bases at J, with 15 bases between the two ends. The germline CDR1 and CDR2 sequences are MNHEY and SVGAGI. The CDR3 is 14 residues long. As DNA, the CDR3 is TGTGCCAGCAGCCAGTTCCAGGGTACCTATGGCTACACCTTC. Translation gives CASSQFQGTYGYTF.

The chain uses TRBV6-5 and TRBJ2-3; 11 positions match TRBD1. Per germline, CDR1 MNHEY and CDR2 SVGAGI. This CDR3 contains 15 residues. The ends lost 5 bases at V and 2 bases at J; junction bases unmatched: 3. The CDR3 loop reads CASSRTGGSTDTQYF. Here the CDR3 DNA reads TGTGCCAGCAGTCGGACAGGGGGCTCCACAGATACGCAGTATTTT.

The V and J genes are TRBV9 and TRBJ1-1; the D gene is possibly TRBD1 (5 bases). The V end lost 0 bases, the J end lost 1 base, and 13 bases lay between the germline ends. The CDR3 contains 16 residues. CDR1 and CDR2 from the germline V gene are SGDLS and YYNGEE. The chain's CDR3 is CASSVDIRRGNTEAFF. The CDR3 bases are TGTGCCAGCAGCGTAGATATACGTAGGGGGAACACTGAAGCTTTCTTT.

This clone came up once. The chain recombines TRBV4-3 with TRBJ2-1, with D unresolved. Per the germline V gene, CDR1 is LGHNA and CDR2 is YSLEER. There are 13 residues in the CDR3. The V end lost 0 bases, the J end lost 9 bases, and 9 bases lay between the germline ends. CDR3 protein: CASSQDAAGEQFF. The DNA of the CDR3 is TGCGCCAGCAGCCAAGACGCGGCCGGTGAGCAGTTCTTC.

The chain uses TRBV10-2 and TRBJ2-1; 10 positions agree with TRBD2. CDR1 is WSHSY, CDR2 SAAADI, per germline. The CDR3 runs 17 residues. With V trimmed by 2 bases and J by 3 bases, 7 bases remained unmatched. CDR3: CASSERVAGGIYNEQFF. DNA of the CDR3: TGCGCCAGCAGTGAGCGGGTAGCGGGGGGCATCTACAATGAGCAGTTCTTC.

The chain combines TRBV19 with TRBJ1-2; tentatively, D is TRBD1 (6 bases). Germline assignment: CDR1 LNHDA and CDR2 SQIVND (reference sequence). Trimming left V 5 bases short and J 7 bases short, with 17 bases between. The CDR3 spans 14 residues. The CDR3 DNA is TGTGCCAGTAGTTTCTCGGGGGGCGCGGGTGGCTACACCTTC. It is translated as CASSFSGGAGGYTF.

The rearrangement links TRBV27 to TRBJ2-2; D might be TRBD1 (7 bases). The V gene lost 8 bases and the J gene lost 2 bases, with 12 bases spanning the gap. CDR1 is MNHEY, CDR2 SMNVEV, per germline (reference sequence). This CDR3 is built from 14 residues. CDR3 DNA: TGTGCCAGCCGGGGGACAGAAAACACCGGGGAGCTGTTTTTT. This gives the protein CASRGTENTGELFF.

This chain links TRBV5-4 with TRBJ1-2, with D perhaps matching TRBD1 (6 bases). V lost 7 bases to trimming and J lost 5 bases, with 18 bases between them. CDR1 is SGHNT, CDR2 YYREEE, per germline (reference sequence). CDR3 length: 14 residues. The chain's CDR3 is CASGEDQGSYGYTF. CDR3 coding DNA: TGTGCCAGCGGAGAGGATCAGGGGTCGTATGGCTACACCTTC.

This clone has only one observation. The CDR3 DNA reads as TGTGCCTCGACCCCAGGCCCAGAGGAGACCCAGTACTTC. Its translation is CASTPGPEETQYF. This chain joins TRBV30 and TRBJ2-5; D is unresolved. Between the trimmed V and J ends, which lost 7 bases and 5 bases, there was a span of 17 bases. Per germline, CDR1 GTSNPN and CDR2 SVGIG (reference sequence). The CDR3 is 13 amino acids.

The J gene is TRBJ2-3, the V gene TRBV11-2; D is possibly TRBD1 (6 bases). Deletions cut 1 base from V and 11 bases from J, with 13 bases between. From germline, CDR1 is SGHAT and CDR2 FQNNGV. This CDR3 comprises 13 residues. The CDR3 sequence: CASSLGDRRMQYF. In nucleotides, the CDR3 is TGTGCCAGCAGCTTAGGTGACAGGAGGATGCAGTATTTT.

This chain connects TRBV12-5 to TRBJ1-1; 9 nucleotides line up with TRBD1. The CDR3 is 16 residues long. V was pared by 1 base and J by 0 bases, with 3 bases of the junction left unmatched. The V gene's germline CDR1 is LGHNT and CDR2 FRNRAP. The CDR3 protein is CASGLDGTGMNTEAFF. DNA of the CDR3: TGTGCTAGTGGTTTGGATGGGACAGGGATGAACACTGAAGCTTTCTTT. Complete variable domain (other parts from reference TRBV12-5 and TRBJ1-1): DARVTQTPRHKVTEMGQEVTMRCQPILGHNTVFWYRQTMMQGLELLAYFRNRAPLDDSGMPKDRFSAEMPDATLATLKIQPSEPRDSAVYFCASGLDGTGMNTEAFFGQGTRLTVV.

The CDR3 DNA sequence: TGTGCCAGCAGCATCGACCCCAGAGGAAACTTTTTGACAGATACGCAGTATTTT. This encodes CASSIDPRGNFLTDTQYF. The chain employs TRBV21-1 and TRBJ2-3; the listed D gene, TRBD2, was not tested against the DNA. TRBV21-1 is an annotated pseudogene. The CDR3 spans 18 residues.

This clone is a singleton in its sample. The chain couples TRBV6-5 to TRBJ1-1, with D unresolved. Trimming shortened V by 6 bases and J by 7 bases, and 6 bases separated the two germline ends. The CDR3 sequence is 10 residues long. In germline, CDR1 is MNHEY, CDR2 SVGAGI. The CDR3, as DNA: TGTGCCAGCAGCATTAGTGAAGCTTTCTTT. Amino acids: CASSISEAFF.

The V and J genes are TRBV10-3 and TRBJ2-5; 7 bases line up with TRBD1. J lost 2 bases, V lost 11 bases, and 8 bases had no gene match. Germline CDR1 is ENHRY and CDR2 is SYGVKD. The CDR3 has 13 residues. The CDR3 loop is CAASRDSQETQYF. The CDR3 nucleotides read TGTGCCGCGTCGAGGGACAGTCAAGAGACCCAGTACTTC.

The chain links TRBV18 to TRBJ1-1; weak D call: TRBD1 (6 bases). CDR1 is KGHSH and CDR2 is LQKENI in the germline V gene. The V end lost 7 bases, the J end lost 0 bases, and 18 bases lay between the germline ends. The CDR3 is made up of 16 amino acids. The CDR3 is CASLQGTGFMNTEAFF. The CDR3 DNA reads TGTGCCAGCTTGCAGGGGACGGGATTCATGAACACTGAAGCTTTCTTT.

This clone appeared a few times. The chain joins TRBV2 to TRBJ2-1; 7 nucleotides agree with TRBD1. The V and J ends lost 5 bases and 13 bases, in that order; junction bases with no gene match: 5. Per the germline V gene, CDR1 is SNHLY and CDR2 is FYNNEI. CDR3 length equals 11 residues. The DNA for the CDR3 is TGTGCCAGCAGTCCAAGGGGGCACCAGTTCTTC. It specifies CASSPRGHQFF. Full variable domain (missing parts from reference TRBV2 and TRBJ2-1): EPEVTQTPSHQVTQMGQEVILRCVPISNHLYFYWYRQILGQKVEFLVSFYNNEISEKSEIFDDQFSVERPDGSNFTLKIRSTKLEDSAMYFCASSPRGHQFFGPGTRLTVL.

CDR3 nucleotide sequence: TGTGCCAGCAGCTTCATCCGGGGCGAGCAGTACTTC. Translated, it gives CASSFIRGEQYF. The chain carries TRBV7-2 and TRBJ2-7; maybe TRBD2 (5 bases). CDR1 is SGHTA, CDR2 FQGNSA, per germline. Trimming left V 3 bases short and J 6 bases short, with 9 bases between. The CDR3 runs to 12 residues.

The V call is TRBV6-5, the J call TRBJ2-3; TRBD1 matches 7 bases. The CDR3 consists of 14 residues. J lost 0 bases, V lost 6 bases, and 3 bases had no gene match. Germline lookup yields CDR1 MNHEY and CDR2 SVGAGI. In DNA form, the CDR3 reads TGTGCCAGCAGGAGGGACAGAAGCACAGATACGCAGTATTTT. This encodes CASRRDRSTDTQYF.